This T cell receptor beta chain stems from a study of T-cell memory formation after mild COVID-19. V lost 4 bases and J 4 bases, leaving 23 bases between the germline ends. Germline V gives CDR1 LGHNA, CDR2 YNFKEQ. The CDR3 totals 17 residues. This clonotype showed up just a few times. From the 5' RACE reads, TCRdb called clonotypes with MiXCR, one entry per CDR3 protein. The sample holds about 600,000 distinct CDR3 sequences, about 20% seen once. This chain uses TRBV4-2 with TRBJ2-7; D call uncertain. The sequence came from an adult woman who had mild COVID-19 (a few samples of this study predate the infection). Cell type and time point are not known. Material: PBMCs or a T cell subset sorted from them (not recorded which). This CDR3 reads CASSPLMYGPPRYEQYF. CDR3 in DNA: TGTGCCAGCAGCCCCCTTATGTACGGGCCGCCGAGGTACGAGCAGTACTTC.